Below, 29 T cell receptor beta chains from the same sample are listed, as sequenced in a study of cytomegalovirus exposure and HLA in healthy donors. Here immunoSEQ multiplex PCR was the method, and the copy in TCRdb shows in-frame clones only, minus some. The sample gives around 250,000 clones, about 90% of which show up once; 0.37% is in the top ten. Sequenced sample: PBMCs. The receptors here all came from a young woman in good health and CMV-seronegative.

V gene TRBV5-4 combines with J gene TRBJ2-3; D gene ambiguous. This CDR3 comprises 13 residues. Germline V gives CDR1 SGHNT, CDR2 YYREEE (reference sequence). The germline V and J ends were trimmed by 4 bases and 2 bases, with 8 bases remaining between them. CDR3 amino acids: CASSLLITDTQYF. In nucleotides, the CDR3 is TGTGCCAGCAGCCTTTTAATCACAGATACGCAGTATTTT.

The chain links TRBV5-6 to TRBJ2-1; TRBD2 is a possible D gene (5 bases). The CDR3 spans 13 residues. Germline V lookup: CDR1 SGHDT, CDR2 YYEEEE. V lost 3 bases, J lost 3 bases, and 7 bases lay in between. CDR3 residues: CASSSRDYNEQFF. For the CDR3, the DNA is TGTGCCAGCAGCTCCCGGGACTACAATGAGCAGTTCTTC.

The gene calls are TRBV19 and TRBJ2-7; D ambiguous. Per germline, CDR1 LNHDA and CDR2 SQIVND (reference sequence). The CDR3 runs to 13 residues. Trimming cost V 5 bases and J 9 bases, with 17 bases left between them. The CDR3 spells CASSEDPLRVQYF. The CDR3 DNA is TGTGCCAGTAGTGAGGATCCTCTTAGAGTGCAGTACTTC.

This clone was seen more than once but under ten times. The V gene is TRBV27, the J gene TRBJ2-3; 12 bases are shared with TRBD2. Per germline, CDR1 MNHEY and CDR2 SMNVEV (reference sequence). V shed 4 bases and J 5 bases; nucleotides not matched to a gene: 1. The CDR3 spans 14 residues. The CDR3 reads CASSSSGGVDTQYF. CDR3 nucleotide sequence: TGTGCCAGCAGTTCTAGCGGGGGGGTAGATACGCAGTATTTT.

The chain joins TRBV14 to TRBJ2-5; TRBD2 might be the D (6 bases). The ends were cut back, 0 bases at V and 5 bases at J, with 19 bases in the middle. This CDR3 region has 17 residues. The germline gives CDR1 SGHDN, CDR2 FVKESK. CDR3 in DNA: TGTGCCAGCAGCCAAGACGGGGGTACGTCCCAGATGGAGACCCAGTACTTC. This encodes CASSQDGGTSQMETQYF. Together with reference TRBV14 and TRBJ2-5, the CDR3 gives the full variable domain: EAGVTQFPSHSVIEKGQTVTLRCDPISGHDNLYWYRRVMGKEIKFLLHFVKESKQDESGMPNNRFLAERTGGTYSTLKVQPAELEDSGVYFCASSQDGGTSQMETQYFGPGTRLLVL.

The chain uses TRBV27 and TRBJ2-5, with 11 bases that match TRBD2. The CDR3 spans 15 residues. Losses at the gene ends were 2 bases for V and 4 bases for J; bases not matched to a gene: 3. Germline V CDR1 and CDR2: MNHEY, SMNVEV (reference sequence). DNA for the CDR3: TGTGCCAGCAGTTTAACGGGACTAGCGGCAGAGACCCAGTACTTC. It encodes CASSLTGLAAETQYF.

This chain joins TRBV28 and TRBJ2-7, with 11 positions matching TRBD2. V was pared by 6 bases and J by 4 bases, with 8 bases of the junction left unmatched. The CDR3 extends over 15 amino acids. The germline CDR1 and CDR2 sequences are MDHEN and SYDVKM. CDR3 residues: CASRSPGLADYEQYF. The DNA of the CDR3 is TGTGCCAGCAGGTCACCGGGACTAGCGGATTACGAGCAGTACTTC.

The chain has TRBV19 and TRBJ1-1; a possible D gene is TRBD1 (5 bases). This CDR3 has 16 residues. Trimming shortened V by 3 bases and J by 0 bases, and 14 bases separated the two germline ends. Germline CDR1 is LNHDA and CDR2 is SQIVND (reference sequence). DNA for the CDR3: TGTGCCAGTAGTATGAGGACACAAACCTTGAACACTGAAGCTTTCTTT. Encoded protein: CASSMRTQTLNTEAFF.

This rearrangement joins TRBV6-5 to TRBJ2-7; TRBD2 agrees at 9 bases. Unmatched junction bases numbered 9, after V lost 6 bases and J lost 3 bases. The CDR3 has 15 residues. The germline CDR1 and CDR2 sequences are MNHEY and SVGAGI. CDR3 nucleotides: TGTGCCAGCAGGTCAATAGCGGGGGTATACTACGAGCAGTACGTC. It codes for CASRSIAGVYYEQYV.

The CDR3 here is CASSRAGLSNTEAFF. The CDR3 DNA is TGTGCCAGCAGTAGAGCAGGGCTGTCGAACACTGAAGCTTTCTTT. The chain links TRBV2 to TRBJ1-1, with D possibly TRBD1 on 5 matching bases. V gave up 5 bases and J gave up 1 base, with 14 bases separating them. CDR1 is SNHLY and CDR2 is FYNNEI in the germline V gene. The CDR3 is made up of 15 amino acids.

This chain joins TRBV5-1 and TRBJ1-4; D remains ambiguous. This CDR3 is built from 14 residues. V gave up 3 bases and J gave up 7 bases, with 13 bases separating them. Germline CDR1 is SGHRS and CDR2 is YFSETQ. The CDR3 DNA follows: TGCGCCAGCAGCTCGGGTCCATCGGGTGAAAAACTGTTTTTT. Translation gives CASSSGPSGEKLFF.

The rearrangement joins TRBV27 to TRBJ1-1; weak D call: TRBD1 (5 bases). V lost 2 bases and J 4 bases, leaving 11 bases between the germline ends. Germline V gene sequence: CDR1 MNHEY, CDR2 SMNVEV (reference sequence). This CDR3 has 14 amino acids. CDR3 protein: CASSLADQGTEAFF. CDR3 in DNA: TGTGCCAGCAGTTTAGCAGACCAGGGCACTGAAGCTTTCTTT.

This clone has only a few counts. This chain connects TRBV5-6 to TRBJ2-7; 7 nucleotides align to TRBD1. The CDR3 spans 14 residues. V shed 4 bases and J 0 bases; nucleotides not matched to a gene: 4. CDR1 is SGHDT and CDR2 is YYEEEE in the germline V gene. CDR3 DNA sequence: TGTGCCAGCAGCGGGAGACAGGGCTCCTACGAGCAGTACTTC. Amino acids: CASSGRQGSYEQYF.

V gene TRBV9 combines with J gene TRBJ2-1; D perhaps matches TRBD2 (7 bases). V was trimmed by 4 bases and J by 4 bases, leaving 18 bases between them. The germline V gene has CDR1 SGDLS and CDR2 YYNGEE. The CDR3 is made up of 16 amino acids. The CDR3 bases are TGTGCCAGCAGCTCAGGGGCGACTAGCACATACAATGAGCAGTTCTTC. It specifies CASSSGATSTYNEQFF. Full variable domain (rest looked up from reference TRBV9 and TRBJ2-1): DSGVTQTPKHLITATGQRVTLRCSPRSGDLSVYWYQQSLDQGLQFLIQYYNGEERAKGNILERFSAQQFPDLHSELNLSSLELGDSALYFCASSSGATSTYNEQFFGPGTRLTVL.

Here the CDR3 reads CATRQPNADEQFF. For the CDR3, the DNA is TGTGCCACCCGACAGCCTAATGCCGATGAGCAGTTCTTC. The rearrangement uses TRBV6-5 and TRBJ2-1; weak D call: TRBD1 (5 bases). V lost 10 bases and J 8 bases, leaving 18 bases between the germline ends. CDR1 and CDR2 (germline): MNHEY, SVGAGI. The CDR3 consists of 13 residues.

This chain connects TRBV28 to TRBJ2-4, with a weak D call TRBD2 (5 bases). V was cut by 4 bases and J by 8 bases, with 18 bases left in between. Germline values: CDR1 MDHEN, CDR2 SYDVKM. CDR3 length: 15 residues. Written as DNA, the CDR3 is TGTGCCAGCAGTTCCTCCTCTACGAGCGGAGACATTCAGTACTTC. It is translated as CASSSSSTSGDIQYF.

The V and J genes are TRBV2 and TRBJ2-2, with 7 bases fitting TRBD1. This CDR3 is built from 14 residues. V lost 10 bases, J lost 4 bases, and 9 bases stayed unmatched. CDR1 and CDR2 (germline): SNHLY, FYNNEI. DNA of the CDR3: TGTGCCATCGTCCCTGACAGGGCCACCGGGGAGCTGTTTTTT. Translated, it gives CAIVPDRATGELFF.

The J gene is TRBJ1-4, the V gene TRBV30, with TRBD1 matching over 8 bases. The CDR3 covers 15 residues. Germline V gene data show CDR1 as GTSNPN and CDR2 as SVGIG (reference sequence). The trim removed 1 base at V and 8 bases at J, leaving 9 bases unmatched. CDR3 residues: CAWSALDRGGEKLFF. The CDR3 DNA reads TGTGCCTGGAGTGCGCTAGACAGGGGAGGGGAAAAACTGTTTTTT.

This chain uses TRBV9 with TRBJ2-1; 7 bases are shared with TRBD1. The CDR3 extends over 13 amino acids. Unmatched junction bases numbered 3, after V lost 4 bases and J lost 5 bases. CDR1 and CDR2 (germline): SGDLS, YYNGEE. The DNA of the CDR3 is TGTGCCAGCAGCATGGGACAGAACAATGAGCAGTTCTTC. Amino acid sequence: CASSMGQNNEQFF. The full variable domain, completed using reference TRBV9 and TRBJ2-1, is DSGVTQTPKHLITATGQRVTLRCSPRSGDLSVYWYQQSLDQGLQFLIQYYNGEERAKGNILERFSAQQFPDLHSELNLSSLELGDSALYFCASSMGQNNEQFFGPGTRLTVL.

CDR3 residues: CASSQDEGEAIGYGYTF. The CDR3 DNA sequence: TGCGCCAGCAGCCAAGACGAAGGGGAGGCTATCGGCTATGGCTACACCTTC. V and J are TRBV4-1 and TRBJ1-2, with D possibly being TRBD1 (5 bases). The germline V and J ends were trimmed by 0 bases and 4 bases, with 18 bases remaining between them. Germline CDR1 MGHRA, CDR2 YSYEKL. CDR3 length: 17 residues.

The chain uses TRBV2 and TRBJ2-2, with D possibly TRBD2 on 5 matching bases. CDR3 length equals 15 residues. Trimming took off 7 bases at V and 7 bases at J, with 19 bases between the two ends. Germline loops: CDR1 SNHLY, CDR2 FYNNEI. CDR3 in DNA: TGTGCCAGCAAAGAGGGAATCCTGCGCAGCGGGGAGCTGTTTTTT. Translation gives CASKEGILRSGELFF.

This clone was found once. The chain recombines TRBV5-1 with TRBJ2-3; D perhaps matches TRBD2 (6 bases). Germline loops: CDR1 SGHRS, CDR2 YFSETQ. Trimming took off 0 bases at V and 6 bases at J, with 17 bases between the two ends. The CDR3 spans 16 residues. In DNA form, the CDR3 reads TGCGCCAGCAGCTTGGCGGCCGGGACTGTCACGGATACGCAGTATTTT. The encoded protein is CASSLAAGTVTDTQYF.

The chain combines TRBV27 with TRBJ2-7; 8 bases fit TRBD2. The germline gives CDR1 MNHEY, CDR2 SMNVEV (reference sequence). CDR3 length equals 15 residues. The junction had 8 bases not matched to a gene; V was cut back by 6 bases and J by 1 base. The CDR3 sequence is CASRLRAGGSYEQYF. Written as DNA, the CDR3 is TGTGCCAGCAGACTTAGGGCGGGGGGATCCTACGAGCAGTACTTC.

The CDR3 DNA sequence: TGTGCCAGCAGTCCCGGGACTAACTCCTACGAGCAGTACGTC. Protein: CASSPGTNSYEQYV. This chain links TRBV28 with TRBJ2-7; 7 nucleotides align to TRBD2. The CDR3 consists of 14 residues. V gave up 5 bases and J gave up 0 bases; unmatched junction bases: 4. Germline CDR1 and CDR2: MDHEN and SYDVKM.

This rearrangement joins TRBV27 to TRBJ2-7, with D possibly being TRBD2 (6 bases). The V end was cut by 2 bases, the J end by 5 bases, with 19 bases between. From germline, CDR1 is MNHEY and CDR2 SMNVEV (reference sequence). The length of the CDR3 is 16 residues. This CDR3 is CASSLVGGTLPHEQYF. CDR3 DNA: TGTGCCAGCAGTTTAGTAGGCGGGACTTTACCCCACGAGCAGTACTTC.

V gene TRBV4-3 combines with J gene TRBJ2-1; TRBD1 is a possible D gene (6 bases). CDR1 and CDR2 (germline): LGHNA, YSLEER. With 1 base removed from V and 5 bases from J, the gap between germline ends came to 12 bases. CDR3 size: 15 residues. CDR3 coding DNA: TGCGCCAGCAGCCAAGTAACAGGGATCAACAATGAGCAGTTCTTC. Translated, it gives CASSQVTGINNEQFF.

This chain uses TRBV29-1 with TRBJ1-6; D is undetermined. CDR1 is SQVTM, CDR2 ANQGSEA, per germline. The V and J ends lost 7 bases and 7 bases respectively, with 29 bases between them. This CDR3 region has 18 residues. CDR3 coding DNA: TGCAGCGCCTCCTTTACTGGCCCCGACTACCCTCTAAATTCACCCCTCCACTTT. It is translated as CSASFTGPDYPLNSPLHF.

The chain couples TRBV18 to TRBJ1-5; 10 nucleotides agree with TRBD1. Germline V gene lookup returns CDR1 KGHSH and CDR2 LQKENI. V was pared by 3 bases and J by 8 bases, with 1 base of the junction left unmatched. The CDR3 runs to 13 residues. CDR3 protein: CASSPGQGKPQHF. The DNA of the CDR3 is TGTGCCAGCTCACCGGGACAGGGGAAGCCCCAGCATTTT.

The rearrangement joins TRBV5-1 to TRBJ1-3; 9 bases match TRBD1. V was pared by 1 base and J by 3 bases, with 5 bases of the junction left unmatched. Germline lookup yields CDR1 SGHRS and CDR2 YFSETQ. CDR3 size: 16 residues. CDR3 in DNA: TGCGCCAGCAGCTTGACGGGACAGGGCGGTGGAAACACCATATATTTT. Protein product: CASSLTGQGGGNTIYF. Full variable domain (outside the CDR3, taken from reference TRBV5-1 and TRBJ1-3): KAGVTQTPRYLIKTRGQQVTLSCSPISGHRSVSWYQQTPGQGLQFLFEYFSETQRNKGNFPGRFSGRQFSNSRSEMNVSTLELGDSALYLCASSLTGQGGGNTIYFGEGSWLTVV.